The rows below give T cell receptor beta chains drawn from one sample of a study of blood T cell repertoires in COVID-19. Sequencing used immunoSEQ multiplex PCR; TCRdb keeps in-frame clones, though not all of them. The data contain 120,000 or so clones, 80% of them singletons. Sequenced: peripheral blood. The receptors derive from a man between 65 and 79 years old with acute or convalescent COVID-19. The CDR3 runs from the conserved cysteine through the conserved F or W. The D gene is left open where the match is weak. Part of the rows lack a size; the others show once, few, many or a class for expanded clones.

>TRBJ2-1|TRBD2|TRBV11-3|NA
CASSPLAGGPSNEQFF
TGTGCCAGCAGCCCGTTAGCGGGGGGGCCGTCAAATGAGCAGTTCTTC
>TRBJ2-1|TRBD1|TRBV18|few
CASSRQGGEQFF
TGTGCCAGCTCTCGACAGGGCGGTGAGCAGTTCTTC
>TRBJ2-1|NA|TRBV7-2|NA
CASSLQRYNEQFF
TGTGCCAGCAGCTTACAGCGGTACAATGAGCAGTTCTTC
>TRBJ1-5|NA|TRBV19|NA
CASSVDSHYSNQPQHF
TGTGCCAGTAGTGTCGACAGCCACTATAGCAATCAGCCCCAGCATTTT
>TRBJ1-2|NA|TRBV25-1|NA
CASSEGGGHGYTF
TGTGCCAGCAGTGAGGGGGGGGGCCATGGCTACACCTTC
>TRBJ1-3|TRBD1|TRBV6-5|NA
CASRPQGTSGNTIYF
TGTGCCAGCAGGCCACAGGGGACCTCTGGAAACACCATATATTTT
>TRBJ1-5|NA|TRBV7-8|NA
CASSARVNNQPQHF
TGTGCCAGCAGCGCCAGGGTTAATAACCAGCCCCAGCATTTT
>TRBJ1-4|NA|TRBV7-2|once
CASSLTGPTNEKLFF
TGTGCCAGCAGCTTAACAGGACCAACTAATGAAAAACTGTTTTTT
>TRBJ1-1|NA|TRBV19|NA
CASSMRNTEAFF
TGTGCCAGTAGTATGAGGAACACTGAAGCTTTCTTT
>TRBJ1-1|NA|TRBV6-5|NA
CASSYVGGGRDTEAFF
TGTGCCAGCAGTTATGTGGGGGGTGGGAGAGACACTGAAGCTTTCTTT
>TRBJ1-5|TRBD1|TRBV6-1|NA
CASSDRGSNQPQHF
TGTGCCAGCAGTGACAGGGGGAGCAATCAGCCCCAGCATTTT
>TRBJ2-2|TRBD1|TRBV5-1|NA
CASSPRTGGETGELFF
TGCGCCAGCAGCCCGCGGACAGGGGGCGAAACCGGGGAGCTGTTTTTT
>TRBJ2-1|TRBD1|TRBV6-1|NA
CASSEGTGGINEQFF
TGTGCCAGCAGTGAAGGGACAGGGGGAATCAATGAGCAGTTCTTC
>TRBJ2-3|TRBD2|TRBV5-4|NA
CASSGTSGGTTDTQYF
TGTGCCAGCAGCGGGACTAGCGGGGGGACCACAGATACGCAGTATTTT
>TRBJ1-1|NA|TRBV11-2|NA
CASSKGAEAFF
TGTGCCAGCAGTAAGGGGGCTGAAGCTTTCTTT
>TRBJ1-5|TRBD1|TRBV28|NA
CASSPGQGWQPQHF
TGTGCCAGCAGTCCCGGACAGGGTTGGCAGCCCCAGCATTTT